Presented here are 27 T cell receptor beta chains from one specimen sequenced in a study of T cells after posttransplantation cyclophosphamide. Measured with immunoSEQ multiplex PCR; TCRdb has only the in-frame clones, and not every one. The sample yields around 44,000 clones, without any singletons. Source material: PBMCs. The source is a man in his forties or fifties in good health, CMV-negative, and a related stem cell transplant donor.

This clone was detected only a few times. Other nucleotide sequences from this sample produce the same CDR3. This sequence joins TRBV27 and TRBJ1-6, with D perhaps matching TRBD1 (5 bases). This CDR3 is 14 amino acids long. V dropped 2 bases and J dropped 10 bases, with 12 bases sitting between them. Germline V CDR1 and CDR2: MNHEY, SMNVEV (reference sequence). The CDR3 coding sequence is TGTGCCAGCAGTTTACGGGGGGGGGTCTCACCCCTCCACTTT. The encoded protein is CASSLRGGVSPLHF.

This clone was found a few times. The V call is TRBV9, the J call TRBJ2-5; 16 bases map to TRBD2. From germline, CDR1 is SGDLS and CDR2 YYNGEE. The length of the CDR3 is 17 residues. The ends lost 3 bases at V and 5 bases at J; junction bases unmatched: 7. DNA for the CDR3: TGTGCCAGCAGCGGGGGGACTAGCGGGGGGGCCTATGAGACCCAGTACTTC. Its translation: CASSGGTSGGAYETQYF.

This sequence joins TRBV6-1 and TRBJ1-6; D is possibly TRBD1 (5 bases). This CDR3 region has 13 residues. V was trimmed by 5 bases and J by 8 bases, leaving 10 bases between them. Germline lookup yields CDR1 MNHNS and CDR2 SASEGT. CDR3 sequence: CASSQRQYSPLHF. CDR3 in DNA: TGTGCCAGCAGTCAGAGACAGTATTCACCCCTCCACTTT.

This sequence joins TRBV2 and TRBJ2-1; tentatively, D is TRBD2 (6 bases). V lost 2 bases and J 2 bases, leaving 10 bases between the germline ends. Germline V gives CDR1 SNHLY, CDR2 FYNNEI. The CDR3 contains 15 residues. The CDR3 protein is CASSELAGTYNEQFF. The DNA of the CDR3 is TGTGCCAGCAGTGAACTCGCGGGGACCTACAATGAGCAGTTCTTC.

There are many counts of this clone. This rearrangement joins TRBV4-2 to TRBJ2-3; TRBD2 agrees at 9 bases. Germline CDR1 and CDR2: LGHNA and YNFKEQ. This CDR3 has 17 residues. Unmatched junction bases numbered 13, after V lost 1 base and J lost 8 bases. In DNA, the CDR3 is TGTGCCAGCAGCCAAGGAATAGCGGGGGCACTGGCTAGTACGCAGTATTTT. It is translated as CASSQGIAGALASTQYF.

This clone has ten or more counts. The CDR3 reads CASGFGVGDYGYTF. DNA for the CDR3: TGTGCTAGTGGTTTCGGCGTTGGAGACTATGGCTACACCTTC. J is TRBJ1-2 and V is TRBV12-5; D gene uncertain. Germline V CDR1 and CDR2: LGHNT, FRNRAP. The ends were cut back, 3 bases at V and 3 bases at J, with 11 bases in the middle. The CDR3 runs to 14 residues.

This clone has at least ten counts. The chain joins TRBV7-6 to TRBJ1-4; the D gene is possibly TRBD1 (6 bases). Germline V CDR1 and CDR2: SGHVS, FNYEAQ. CDR3 size: 17 residues. Trimming took 2 bases from V and 0 from J, leaving 13 bases between them. The CDR3 loop is CASSLMARGATNEKLFF. The CDR3, as DNA: TGTGCCAGCAGCTTAATGGCCAGGGGAGCAACTAATGAAAAACTGTTTTTT. Full variable domain (missing parts from reference TRBV7-6 and TRBJ1-4): GAGVSQSPRYKVTKRGQDVALRCDPISGHVSLYWYRQALGQGPEFLTYFNYEAQQDKSGLPNDRFSAERPEGSISTLTIQRTEQRDSAMYRCASSLMARGATNEKLFFGSGTQLSVL.

This clone was seen many times. Written as DNA, the CDR3 is TGTGCCAGCAAAATCTCCGGGACAGGGACAATGGCGAACACCATATATTTT. This encodes CASKISGTGTMANTIYF. The chain joins TRBV27 to TRBJ1-3; TRBD1 matches 9 bases. The germline gives CDR1 MNHEY, CDR2 SMNVEV (reference sequence). J was trimmed by 7 bases and V by 7 bases; bases with no gene match: 17. The CDR3 has 17 amino acids.

This clone occurred many times. The chain is built from TRBV19 and TRBJ1-3, with a weak D call TRBD1 (5 bases). The V and J ends lost 5 bases and 2 bases respectively, with 16 bases between them. CDR3 size: 16 residues. Germline CDR1 LNHDA, CDR2 SQIVND (reference sequence). The CDR3 sequence is CASSPRGGSAGNTIYF. CDR3 coding DNA: TGTGCCAGTAGTCCGAGGGGAGGGAGTGCTGGAAACACCATATATTTT.

This chain uses TRBV5-4 with TRBJ1-2; D may be TRBD1 (6 bases). CDR1 is SGHNT, CDR2 YYREEE, per germline (reference sequence). The CDR3 is 15 residues long. The ends were cut back, 0 bases at V and 6 bases at J, with 15 bases in the middle. The CDR3 DNA follows: TGTGCCAGCAGCTTGGTATCAGGGGCGGTAAATGGCTACACCTTC. Translation: CASSLVSGAVNGYTF.

This clone was detected ten times or more. The rearrangement uses TRBV19 and TRBJ1-4; 7 positions agree with TRBD1. V lost 3 bases to trimming and J lost 2 bases; unmatched junction nucleotides: 3. From germline, CDR1 is LNHDA and CDR2 SQIVND (reference sequence). The CDR3 runs to 15 residues. The CDR3 protein is CASSMGTATNEKLFF. DNA of the CDR3: TGTGCCAGTAGTATGGGGACAGCCACTAATGAAAAACTGTTTTTT. Based on the CDR3 plus reference TRBV19 and TRBJ1-4, the full variable domain is DGGITQSPKYLFRKEGQNVTLSCEQNLNHDAMYWYRQDPGQGLRLIYYSQIVNDFQKGDIAEGYSVSREKKESFPLTVTSAQKNPTAFYLCASSMGTATNEKLFFGSGTQLSVL.

At least ten counts were recorded for this clone. The chain carries TRBV2 and TRBJ1-2, with D maybe TRBD1 (6 bases). CDR3 length: 14 amino acids. Looked up from germline, CDR1 is SNHLY and CDR2 is FYNNEI. V lost 5 bases to trimming and J lost 7 bases, with 17 bases between them. CDR3 residues: CASSSQGRVGGYTF. For the CDR3, the DNA is TGTGCCAGCAGTTCACAGGGCCGGGTGGGTGGCTACACCTTC.

The chain couples TRBV6-1 to TRBJ1-1; D might be TRBD1 (6 bases). The germline V gene has CDR1 MNHNS and CDR2 SASEGT. CDR3 length: 13 residues. V was trimmed by 8 bases and J by 4 bases, leaving 14 bases between them. CDR3 loop: CASRMRGSTEAFF. In DNA form, the CDR3 reads TGTGCCAGCCGGATGAGGGGGTCCACTGAAGCTTTCTTT.

This clone was picked up many times. CDR3 loop: CASRTVGQGTDTQYF. Written as DNA, the CDR3 is TGTGCCAGCAGGACCGTGGGGCAGGGCACAGATACGCAGTATTTT. The gene calls are TRBV6-5 and TRBJ2-3; maybe TRBD1 (5 bases). Germline loops: CDR1 MNHEY, CDR2 SVGAGI. The V end was cut by 6 bases, the J end by 1 base, with 14 bases between. The CDR3 loop spans 15 amino acids.

This clone has ten or more counts. This chain links TRBV12-5 with TRBJ2-7, with D unclear. V was clipped by 4 bases and J by 3 bases, with 7 bases between them. Per germline, CDR1 LGHNT and CDR2 FRNRAP. The CDR3 has 12 residues. In DNA, the CDR3 is TGTGCTAGTGGTTCTCCCCTCTACGAGCAGTACTTC. The encoded protein is CASGSPLYEQYF. Supplemented by reference TRBV12-5 and TRBJ2-7, the full variable domain reads DARVTQTPRHKVTEMGQEVTMRCQPILGHNTVFWYRQTMMQGLELLAYFRNRAPLDDSGMPKDRFSAEMPDATLATLKIQPSEPRDSAVYFCASGSPLYEQYFGPGTRLTVT.

This clone was counted at least ten times. The rearrangement uses TRBV7-8 and TRBJ1-2, with 9 bases fitting TRBD1. The germline CDR1 and CDR2 sequences are SGHVS and FQNEAQ. V trimming: 1 base; J trimming: 4 bases; junction bases outside the gene matches: 7. This CDR3 has 16 amino acids. The CDR3 here is CASSLDRGHRVYGYTF. CDR3 nucleotide sequence: TGTGCCAGCAGCTTAGACAGGGGGCACAGGGTCTATGGCTACACCTTC.

This clone was recorded many times. The V and J genes are TRBV2 and TRBJ2-7; weak D call: TRBD1 (6 bases). Trimming took 4 bases from V and 6 from J, leaving 10 bases between them. Germline V gene lookup returns CDR1 SNHLY and CDR2 FYNNEI. The CDR3 consists of 12 residues. This chain's CDR3 is CASSAGTFEQYF. The CDR3, as DNA: TGTGCCAGCAGTGCAGGGACATTCGAGCAGTACTTC.

This clone was recorded many times. The gene calls are TRBV2 and TRBJ1-2; D may be TRBD1 (6 bases). V lost 7 bases and J 4 bases, leaving 16 bases between the germline ends. This CDR3 spans 14 amino acids. CDR1 is SNHLY and CDR2 is FYNNEI in the germline V gene. For the CDR3, the DNA is TGTGCCAGCAATGCCCGGGGGGCCGGCTATGGCTACACCTTC. It specifies CASNARGAGYGYTF.

This clone came up many times. This chain joins TRBV19 and TRBJ2-1; the match to TRBD2 covers 12 bases. Germline lookup yields CDR1 LNHDA and CDR2 SQIVND (reference sequence). The CDR3 is made up of 17 amino acids. The ends lost 4 bases at V and 4 bases at J; junction bases unmatched: 8. In nucleotides, the CDR3 is TGTGCCAGTAGTAGGGAGACTAGCGGGGGATTGTACAATGAGCAGTTCTTC. It encodes CASSRETSGGLYNEQFF.

This clone showed up many times. The chain carries TRBV10-2 and TRBJ2-7; 11 bases line up with TRBD2. The V and J ends lost 6 bases and 2 bases, in that order; junction bases with no gene match: 6. The CDR3 loop spans 15 amino acids. Germline V gene lookup returns CDR1 WSHSY and CDR2 SAAADI. CDR3 in amino acids: CASRPTSGSTYEQYV. The CDR3 nucleotides read TGCGCCAGCAGACCAACTAGCGGGAGTACCTACGAGCAGTACGTC.

This clone was observed many times. This chain links TRBV11-3 with TRBJ2-6; D is perhaps TRBD1 (6 bases). The CDR3 loop spans 14 amino acids. Germline CDR1 SGHNT, CDR2 YENEEA. V shed 5 bases and J shed 2 bases, with 7 bases lying between them. CDR3 coding DNA: TGTGCCAGCAGCACAGGGACTGGGGCCAACGTCCTGACTTTC. Its protein product is CASSTGTGANVLTF.

This clone was seen repeatedly, ten times or more. The chain is built from TRBV7-6 and TRBJ2-5, with TRBD2 as a possible D gene (5 bases). Trimming cost V 5 bases and J 5 bases, with 9 bases left between them. Germline V CDR1 and CDR2: SGHVS, FNYEAQ. The CDR3 is made up of 12 amino acids. The CDR3 bases are TGTGCCAGCAGCCCCCGGGGTGAGACCCAGTACTTC. It specifies CASSPRGETQYF.

This clone was counted ten times or more. The V and J genes are TRBV5-6 and TRBJ1-5, with 7 bases identical to TRBD1. The V gene end was trimmed by 2 bases and the J gene end by 2 bases; junction bases not matched to a gene: 4. CDR1 is SGHDT and CDR2 is YYEEEE in the germline V gene. This CDR3 is built from 15 residues. This CDR3 is CASSFEGAGNQPQHF. For the CDR3, the DNA is TGTGCCAGCAGCTTTGAGGGGGCCGGCAATCAGCCCCAGCATTTT.

In its sample, this clone was seen a few times. The chain links TRBV9 to TRBJ2-1; 7 bases are a match to TRBD2. After removal of 0 bases from V and 3 bases from J, the junction contained 3 bases not matched to a gene. This CDR3 is built from 15 residues. Germline CDR1 is SGDLS and CDR2 is YYNGEE. CDR3 nucleotide sequence: TGTGCCAGCAGCGTAGAAGGGACTAACTACAATGAGCAGTTCTTC. Its protein product is CASSVEGTNYNEQFF.

This clone came up a few times. The J gene is TRBJ2-1, the V gene TRBV9, with 13 bases fitting TRBD2. V shed 4 bases and J 7 bases; nucleotides not matched to a gene: 8. The CDR3 covers 16 residues. Germline V gene lookup returns CDR1 SGDLS and CDR2 YYNGEE. CDR3 residues: CASSTSLAGGPNEQFF. CDR3 nucleotide sequence: TGTGCCAGCAGCACCTCACTAGCGGGGGGGCCGAATGAGCAGTTCTTC.

This clone was detected ten times or more. The chain combines TRBV2 with TRBJ1-1; TRBD1 agrees at 9 bases. Germline V CDR1 and CDR2: SNHLY, FYNNEI. The length of the CDR3 is 12 residues. The V segment lost 8 bases and the J segment 4 bases; nucleotides outside the gene matches: 2. The CDR3 bases are TGTGCCAGCCGGGACAGGGTCACTGAAGCTTTCTTT. Translating gives CASRDRVTEAFF.

This clone was counted at least ten times. The chain recombines TRBV18 with TRBJ1-5; D might be TRBD1 (6 bases). Germline V lookup: CDR1 KGHSH, CDR2 LQKENI. This CDR3 region has 14 residues. V lost 6 bases and J lost 11, with 20 bases in between. CDR3 DNA: TGTGCCAGCTCTTCCCGGGACATTCCCGGGGCCCAGCATTTT. Amino acids: CASSSRDIPGAQHF.